Below are 30 T cell receptor beta chains sequenced from a single sample in a study of blood T cell repertoires in COVID-19. TCRdb keeps only in-frame clones here, not all; method: immunoSEQ multiplex PCR. The sample has 35,000 to 50,000 clones; roughly 90% are singletons. Sequences were obtained from peripheral blood. All receptors derive from a man in his fifties or sixties with active COVID-19.

The chain joins TRBV5-6 to TRBJ2-5; D not certain. Germline loops: CDR1 SGHDT, CDR2 YYEEEE. V was clipped by 0 bases and J by 2 bases, with 5 bases between them. The length of the CDR3 is 13 residues. The CDR3 here is CASSLGSQETQYF. The CDR3 nucleotides read TGTGCCAGCAGCTTGGGTTCGCAAGAGACCCAGTACTTC.

This sequence joins TRBV6-5 and TRBJ1-2; 8 nucleotides agree with TRBD1. The V gene end was trimmed by 4 bases and the J gene end by 2 bases; junction bases not matched to a gene: 6. CDR1 is MNHEY and CDR2 is SVGAGI in the germline V gene. CDR3 length equals 15 residues. The CDR3 reads CASSSSGGRNYGYTF. DNA for the CDR3: TGTGCCAGCAGTTCCTCAGGGGGCCGAAACTATGGCTACACCTTC.

The chain couples TRBV2 to TRBJ2-7; D perhaps matches TRBD1 (5 bases). V lost 2 bases and J 2 bases, leaving 10 bases between the germline ends. The CDR3 runs to 14 residues. Per the germline V gene, CDR1 is SNHLY and CDR2 is FYNNEI. This CDR3 reads CASSETTATYEQYF. The CDR3 DNA reads TGTGCCAGCAGTGAAACGACAGCTACCTACGAGCAGTACTTC.

The J gene is TRBJ1-6, the V gene TRBV28, with 7 nucleotides matching TRBD1. After removal of 5 bases from V and 4 bases from J, the junction contained 11 bases not matched to a gene. In germline, CDR1 is MDHEN, CDR2 SYDVKM. CDR3 size: 17 residues. The CDR3 sequence: CASSPSTGNRYNSPLHF. The CDR3 nucleotides are TGTGCCAGCAGTCCATCGACAGGGAATAGATATAATTCACCCCTCCACTTT. The whole variable domain, filled in from reference TRBV28 and TRBJ1-6, reads DVKVTQSSRYLVKRTGEKVFLECVQDMDHENMFWYRQDPGLGLRLIYFSYDVKMKEKGDIPEGYSVSREKKERFSLILESASTNQTSMYLCASSPSTGNRYNSPLHFGNGTRLTVT.

This clone showed up just a few times. J is TRBJ2-7 and V is TRBV9; TRBD2 is a possible D gene (6 bases). This CDR3 has 14 residues. Trimming took off 4 bases at V and 3 bases at J, with 14 bases between the two ends. Germline V gene lookup returns CDR1 SGDLS and CDR2 YYNGEE. CDR3 nucleotide sequence: TGTGCCAGCAGCCCAGCGGGCCAGCTCTACGAGCAGTACTTC. Translated: CASSPAGQLYEQYF.

V gene TRBV5-5 combines with J gene TRBJ1-2; the match to TRBD1 covers 9 bases. The CDR3 has 14 residues. V dropped 4 bases and J dropped 3; count of bases not matched to a gene: 4. Germline-derived CDR1 and CDR2 are SGHKS and YYEKEE (reference sequence). CDR3 DNA sequence: TGTGCCAGCAGCATTGACAGGGGGGACTATGGCTACACCTTC. Amino acids: CASSIDRGDYGYTF.

The chain employs TRBV6-5 and TRBJ2-2, with D perhaps TRBD1 (6 bases). The length of the CDR3 is 14 residues. V was cut by 7 bases and J by 3 bases, with 12 bases left in between. From germline, CDR1 is MNHEY and CDR2 SVGAGI. CDR3 amino acids: CASMRGWHTGELFF. The CDR3 DNA reads TGTGCCAGCATGAGGGGGTGGCACACCGGGGAGCTGTTTTTT.

This clone appeared a single time. The chain carries TRBV15 and TRBJ2-1, with D perhaps matching TRBD2 (6 bases). CDR1 and CDR2 (germline): LNHNV, YYDKDF (reference sequence). The CDR3 covers 16 residues. The V gene lost 3 bases and the J gene lost 5 bases, with 17 bases spanning the gap. The CDR3 protein is CATSRYAARGNNEQFF. CDR3 DNA: TGTGCCACCAGCAGGTACGCGGCGCGGGGCAACAATGAGCAGTTCTTC. Full variable domain (remainder filled in from reference TRBV15 and TRBJ2-1): DAMVIQNPRYQVTQFGKPVTLSCSQTLNHNVMYWYQQKSSQAPKLLFHYYDKDFNNEADTPDNFQSRRPNTSFCFLDIRSPGLGDTAMYLCATSRYAARGNNEQFFGPGTRLTVL.

The chain is built from TRBV11-3 and TRBJ2-2; tentatively, D is TRBD1 (6 bases). The CDR3 spans 13 residues. The V gene's germline CDR1 is SGHNT and CDR2 YENEEA. V lost 5 bases to trimming and J lost 10 bases, with 14 bases between them. This CDR3 is CASSPEGDAELFF. The CDR3 DNA follows: TGTGCCAGCAGCCCAGAGGGGGATGCGGAGCTGTTTTTT.

On this clone: One end of the junction varies from germline; a read error may be responsible. This CDR3 is also generated by other DNA sequences in the sample. V gene TRBV4-2 combines with J gene TRBJ2-2; 8 nucleotides align to TRBD1. This CDR3 has 14 amino acids. CDR1 and CDR2 (germline): LGHNA, YNFKEQ. The CDR3 bases are TGTGCCAGCAGCTCCAGGGGGCAGGCCGGGGAGCTATTTTTT. Its translation is CASSSRGQAGELFF.

The rearrangement joins TRBV12-3 or TRBV12-4 to TRBJ1-2; possible D gene TRBD1, 6 bases. Trimming pared 5 bases from V and 6 bases from J, leaving 13 bases between. CDR3 length equals 13 residues. CDR3 sequence reads: CASSEDRINGYTF. Here the CDR3 DNA reads TGTGCCAGCAGTGAAGACAGGATAAATGGCTACACCTTC.

V usage is TRBV5-4 and J usage is TRBJ1-2; 7 bases are shared with TRBD1. Germline-derived CDR1 and CDR2 are SGHNT and YYREEE (reference sequence). V lost 4 bases and J lost 6; bases outside the gene matches: 3. The CDR3 totals 12 residues. The CDR3: CASSLGQNGYTF. The CDR3, as DNA: TGTGCCAGCAGCCTGGGACAGAATGGCTACACCTTC.

The chain joins TRBV6-5 to TRBJ1-1; D unclear. CDR3 length equals 14 residues. V shed 0 bases and J shed 1 base, with 6 bases lying between them. CDR1 and CDR2 (germline): MNHEY, SVGAGI. The CDR3 loop is CASSYSTGNTEAFF. For the CDR3, the DNA is TGTGCCAGCAGTTACTCTACTGGGAACACTGAAGCTTTCTTT.

The V call is TRBV19, the J call TRBJ1-6; no reliable D call. CDR3 length: 16 residues. Trimming removed 3 bases from V and 0 bases from J, with 9 bases in between. CDR1 is LNHDA, CDR2 SQIVND, per germline (reference sequence). The CDR3 DNA reads as TGTGCCAGTAGTATGACGGGGATCTCCTATAATTCACCCCTCCACTTT. Translated, it gives CASSMTGISYNSPLHF. The variable domain in full, with the rest retrieved from reference TRBV19 and TRBJ1-6, is DGGITQSPKYLFRKEGQNVTLSCEQNLNHDAMYWYRQDPGQGLRLIYYSQIVNDFQKGDIAEGYSVSREKKESFPLTVTSAQKNPTAFYLCASSMTGISYNSPLHFGNGTRLTVT.

This chain links TRBV3-1 (or the pseudogene TRBV3-2) with TRBJ1-5, with D maybe TRBD1 (6 bases). V lost 1 base and J 6 bases, leaving 13 bases between the germline ends. Germline CDR1 reads LGHDT; CDR2 reads YNNKEL (reference sequence). CDR3 length: 15 amino acids. The CDR3 sequence is CASSQGFRGVQPQHF. For the CDR3, the DNA is TGTGCCAGCAGCCAAGGGTTCAGGGGAGTTCAGCCCCAGCATTTT.

J is TRBJ2-1 and V is TRBV5-1, with D perhaps matching TRBD1 (6 bases). V was clipped by 4 bases and J by 5 bases, with 10 bases between them. CDR1 and CDR2 from the germline V gene are SGHRS and YFSETQ. There are 13 residues in the CDR3. As DNA, the CDR3 is TGCGCCAGCAGCCCCAGGGGAGACAATGAGCAGTTCTTC. Protein sequence: CASSPRGDNEQFF. Looking up the rest from reference TRBV5-1 and TRBJ2-1 gives the full variable domain: KAGVTQTPRYLIKTRGQQVTLSCSPISGHRSVSWYQQTPGQGLQFLFEYFSETQRNKGNFPGRFSGRQFSNSRSEMNVSTLELGDSALYLCASSPRGDNEQFFGPGTRLTVL.

Details on this clone: A read error may produce the germline difference seen at one junction end. The chain recombines TRBV6-2 or TRBV6-3 with TRBJ1-2, with 7 bases identical to TRBD1. The CDR3 length is 12 residues. Germline V gene sequence: CDR1 MNHEY, CDR2 SVGEGT. CDR3 coding DNA: TGTGCCAGCAGCCCGACACCCCGACAGGGAGCCTTC. This encodes CASSPTPRQGAF.

The rearrangement uses TRBV7-6 and TRBJ2-7, with a possible D match to TRBD1 (5 bases). Germline-derived CDR1 and CDR2 are SGHVS and FNYEAQ. Trimming cost V 5 bases and J 0 bases, with 14 bases left between them. CDR3 length: 15 residues. The CDR3 bases are TGTGCCAGCAGCCTCACCCAGGGTAGCTCCTACGAGCAGTACTTC. Protein: CASSLTQGSSYEQYF.

The CDR3 protein is CASSPGLAGDFWETQYF. The CDR3 DNA sequence: TGTGCCAGCAGCCCCGGACTAGCGGGGGACTTTTGGGAGACCCAGTACTTC. The chain joins TRBV7-9 to TRBJ2-5; 13 bases line up with TRBD2. V gave up 5 bases and J gave up 5 bases; unmatched junction bases: 11. The germline gives CDR1 SEHNR, CDR2 FQNEAQ (reference sequence). The CDR3 covers 17 residues.

Notes on this clone: The sample contains more than one DNA sequence encoding this CDR3. The rearrangement links TRBV2 to TRBJ2-5; 13 nucleotides agree with TRBD2. CDR3 length: 15 amino acids. Trimming removed 4 bases from V and 2 bases from J; junction bases left unmatched: 1. Germline assignment: CDR1 SNHLY and CDR2 FYNNEI. The DNA for the CDR3 is TGTGCCAGCAGTGGGACTAGCGGGAGTCAAGAGACCCAGTACTTC. It translates to CASSGTSGSQETQYF.

This clone was observed a single time. CDR3 DNA sequence: TGTGCCAGCAGCTCGTACGGACAGGGAGGCGGCTACACCTTC. This codes for CASSSYGQGGGYTF. V gene TRBV7-2 combines with J gene TRBJ1-2; 8 bases match TRBD1. The CDR3 runs to 14 residues. Trimming removed 4 bases from V and 8 bases from J; junction bases left unmatched: 9. CDR1 is SGHTA and CDR2 is FQGNSA in the germline V gene.

This rearrangement joins TRBV20-1 to TRBJ1-2; maybe TRBD1 (6 bases). The CDR3 spans 14 residues. V was cut by 3 bases and J by 3 bases, with 14 bases left in between. Germline CDR1 and CDR2: DFQATT and SNEGSKA (reference sequence). In nucleotides, the CDR3 is TGCAGTGCTAGTGCTGGACAGCCTCACTATGGCTACACCTTC. Its protein product is CSASAGQPHYGYTF.

J is TRBJ1-1 and V is TRBV5-1, with TRBD1 as a possible D gene (6 bases). CDR1 is SGHRS, CDR2 YFSETQ, per germline. This CDR3 comprises 14 residues. The V gene lost 2 bases and the J gene lost 0 bases, with 8 bases spanning the gap. This chain's CDR3 is CASSFTGLNTEAFF. The CDR3 nucleotides read TGCGCCAGCAGCTTTACAGGGTTGAACACTGAAGCTTTCTTT. Drawing the rest from reference TRBV5-1 and TRBJ1-1, the complete variable domain is KAGVTQTPRYLIKTRGQQVTLSCSPISGHRSVSWYQQTPGQGLQFLFEYFSETQRNKGNFPGRFSGRQFSNSRSEMNVSTLELGDSALYLCASSFTGLNTEAFFGQGTRLTVV.

This sequence joins TRBV3-1 (or the pseudogene TRBV3-2) and TRBJ2-5, with D possibly TRBD2 on 6 matching bases. CDR3 length: 14 residues. The V end lost 4 bases, the J end lost 4 bases, and 13 bases lay between the germline ends. Germline-derived CDR1 and CDR2 are LGHDT and YNNKEL (reference sequence). DNA of the CDR3: TGTGCCAGCAGCCGGAGGAGGGGAGGAGAGACCCAGTACTTC. Its protein product is CASSRRRGGETQYF.

The V gene is TRBV7-2, the J gene TRBJ1-2; D remains ambiguous. Germline-derived CDR1 and CDR2 are SGHTA and FQGNSA. Trimming removed 5 bases at V and 4 bases at J, with 11 bases between. CDR3 length: 13 residues. CDR3 region: CASSRGLSYGYTF. The CDR3, as DNA: TGTGCCAGCAGCCGAGGGCTCAGCTATGGCTACACCTTC.

This chain uses TRBV3-1 (or the pseudogene TRBV3-2) with TRBJ2-7, with D perhaps matching TRBD2 (6 bases). Germline lookup yields CDR1 LGHDT and CDR2 YNNKEL (reference sequence). The CDR3 sequence is 14 residues long. V was cut by 3 bases and J by 2 bases, with 11 bases left in between. CDR3 region: CASSQRDLPYEQYF. The CDR3 coding sequence is TGTGCCAGCAGCCAGCGGGACTTACCCTACGAGCAGTACTTC.

V gene TRBV27 combines with J gene TRBJ2-1; the D gene is possibly TRBD2 (5 bases). The CDR3 loop spans 15 amino acids. Trimming shortened V by 1 base and J by 3 bases, and 10 bases separated the two germline ends. Germline V CDR1 and CDR2: MNHEY, SMNVEV (reference sequence). The CDR3 DNA follows: TGTGCCAGCAGTTTATACGGGAAGTACTACAATGAGCAGTTCTTC. Translating gives CASSLYGKYYNEQFF.

This clone showed up just once. The V gene is TRBV4-2, the J gene TRBJ1-1; no firm D call. The CDR3 length is 15 residues. Germline V gives CDR1 LGHNA, CDR2 YNFKEQ. The germline V and J ends were trimmed by 7 bases and 0 bases, with 15 bases remaining between them. The CDR3 protein is CASTPQSLLNTEAFF. In DNA, the CDR3 is TGTGCCAGCACCCCCCAAAGCCTATTGAACACTGAAGCTTTCTTT.

This chain links TRBV19 with TRBJ1-5; D not certain. The length of the CDR3 is 15 residues. Germline CDR1 is LNHDA and CDR2 is SQIVND (reference sequence). V lost 3 bases and J 1 base, leaving 10 bases between the germline ends. Here the CDR3 reads CASSITSPSNQPQHF. CDR3 nucleotide sequence: TGTGCCAGTAGTATTACGAGCCCGAGCAATCAGCCCCAGCATTTT.

This clone showed up just a few times. The chain joins TRBV29-1 to TRBJ2-1; 8 bases are a match to TRBD1. Germline CDR1 reads SQVTM; CDR2 reads ANQGSEA. The CDR3 length is 16 residues. J gave up 0 bases and V 5 bases, and 9 bases lay outside the gene matches. The CDR3 protein is CSVREQTGASYNEQFF. The CDR3 bases are TGCAGCGTTAGGGAACAGACAGGGGCCTCCTACAATGAGCAGTTCTTC.